Detailed here is one TCR beta chain. Its antigen remains unknown. This record comes from a study of memory CD4+ T cells and cytomegalovirus serostatus. Study as a whole: This sample comes from healthy Belgian adults, about nine CMV seropositive, about 23 seronegative. Study results and caveats: The CMV-associated TCR signature appears largely within the CD4+ memory repertoire. Of more than 150 reported CMV TCRbeta sequences, about 70 were found in memory CD4+ repertoires.

Repertoires were generated with immunoSEQ multiplex PCR, while TCRdb's copy carries only in-frame clones and drops some. This sample has about 56,000 clones, with around 79% found just once. Single viable CD3+CD4+CD8-CD45RO+ cells were sorted as the memory CD4+ T cells. Serum IgG to CMV pp150, pp28, p38 and p52 defined serostatus. V lost 7 bases and J 6 bases, leaving 6 bases between the germline ends. CDR3 length: 10 residues. The germline V gene has CDR1 SNHLY and CDR2 FYNNEI. Sequences were obtained from memory CD4+ T cells from blood. This sequence originates from an adult in good health and CMV-seropositive. This chain joins TRBV2 and TRBJ1-2; D is undetermined. CDR3 sequence reads: CASKVNGYTF. DNA for the CDR3: TGTGCCAGCAAAGTCAATGGCTACACCTTC.